The clone carrying this TCR beta chain has a count of ten or more. The CDR3 length is 14 residues. V lost 5 bases and J lost 0, with 8 bases in between. Germline V lookup: CDR1 MDHEN, CDR2 SYDVKM. One entry per CDR3 protein results from TCRdb running MiXCR on the 5' RACE reads. Among over 100,000 distinct CDR3 sequences listed, 7.5% to 9.5% were seen once. This sample was taken from a study of T cells after yellow fever vaccination. Study context: Some fractions had low cell numbers, and these were prepared with SMART-Seq v4 Ultra Low Input.

This specimen consisted of CD8+ T cells sorted from PBMCs, obtained 45 days after the yellow fever booster vaccination. This TCR derives from a man aged 25 to 45 who received the YFV17D yellow fever vaccine. The V call is TRBV28, the J call TRBJ2-1, with D tentatively TRBD1 (5 bases). The chain's CDR3 is CASSLDSSYNEQFF. CDR3 in DNA: TGTGCCAGCAGTCTCGACAGCTCCTACAATGAGCAGTTCTTC.